This entry lists 24 T cell receptor beta chains sequenced from one sample in a study of cytomegalovirus exposure and HLA in healthy donors. Method: immunoSEQ multiplex PCR; TCRdb's copy keeps in-frame clones and lacks some. The sample yields hundreds of thousands of clones, 80% to 90% seen once. Sequencing used PBMCs. All receptors come from a woman aged 18-29 years in good health and CMV-seronegative.

This clone has more than one count but fewer than ten. The chain recombines TRBV6-6 with TRBJ2-7, with TRBD1 matching over 8 bases. Germline V gene data show CDR1 as MNHNY and CDR2 as SVGAGI (reference sequence). The V gene end was trimmed by 6 bases and the J gene end by 6 bases; junction bases not matched to a gene: 4. The CDR3 consists of 12 residues. CDR3 DNA sequence: TGTGCCAGCAGCCTCGGACAGGGCGAGCAGTACTTC. This sequence encodes CASSLGQGEQYF.

The CDR3 nucleotides read TGTGCCAGCAGCCCAACAGGTTCAGATTCACCCCTCCACTTT. It encodes CASSPTGSDSPLHF. The V call is TRBV6-5, the J call TRBJ1-6, with D possibly being TRBD1 (5 bases). V was trimmed by 6 bases and J by 8 bases, leaving 14 bases between them. This CDR3 spans 14 amino acids. Germline V gene lookup returns CDR1 MNHEY and CDR2 SVGAGI.

V usage is TRBV4-1 and J usage is TRBJ2-3; the match to TRBD1 covers 11 bases. The CDR3 runs to 16 residues. The J segment lost 3 bases and the V segment lost 3 bases, leaving 5 bases of the junction unmatched. Germline CDR1 reads MGHRA; CDR2 reads YSYEKL. The CDR3 loop is CASSHLGTGGTDTQYF. The CDR3 DNA sequence: TGCGCCAGCAGCCACCTCGGGACAGGGGGGACAGATACGCAGTATTTT.

This clone occurred once. J is TRBJ1-1 and V is TRBV5-1; TRBD1 matches 7 bases. Per germline, CDR1 SGHRS and CDR2 YFSETQ. Losses at the gene ends were 0 bases for V and 7 bases for J; bases not matched to a gene: 9. There are 15 residues in the CDR3. The CDR3 reads CASSLVVGGVDEAFF. Written as DNA, the CDR3 is TGCGCCAGCAGCTTGGTGGTAGGGGGCGTGGATGAAGCTTTCTTT.

The CDR3 DNA follows: TGCGCCAGCAGCTTGGCCGATTGGCATGAGCAGTTCTTC. The encoded protein is CASSLADWHEQFF. The chain uses TRBV5-1 and TRBJ2-1; D uncertain. The length of the CDR3 is 13 residues. V was trimmed by 0 bases and J by 8 bases, leaving 9 bases between them. Germline CDR1 reads SGHRS; CDR2 reads YFSETQ.

The DNA of the CDR3 is TGTGCCACCTTTGTGGAAGGCAGGGGAGACTATGGCTACACCTTC. It encodes CATFVEGRGDYGYTF. The chain joins TRBV28 to TRBJ1-2; D perhaps matches TRBD1 (6 bases). V was shortened by 10 bases and J by 3 bases, with 21 bases between the two germline ends. Germline loops: CDR1 MDHEN, CDR2 SYDVKM. CDR3 length: 15 amino acids.

The CDR3 nucleotides are TGTGCCAGCAGTCGTAAGGGGGTTTCGGGCAAAAACATTCAGTACTTC. It specifies CASSRKGVSGKNIQYF. V and J are TRBV28 and TRBJ2-4; D possibly corresponds to TRBD1 (6 bases). Between the trimmed V and J ends, which lost 5 bases and 3 bases, there was a span of 17 bases. The CDR3 totals 16 residues. The germline V gene encodes CDR1 MDHEN and CDR2 SYDVKM.

The CDR3 DNA is TGTGCCAGCAGTTACGGACTGCTTGGGGCCAACGTCCTGACTTTC. It specifies CASSYGLLGANVLTF. The J gene is TRBJ2-6, the V gene TRBV6-6, with D possibly TRBD2 on 5 matching bases. The V end was cut by 2 bases, the J end by 3 bases, with 8 bases between. Germline CDR1 and CDR2: MNHNY and SVGAGI (reference sequence). The CDR3 is 15 residues long.

This chain links TRBV28 with TRBJ1-5; 7 nucleotides agree with TRBD1. CDR1 MDHEN and CDR2 SYDVKM come from the germline V gene. The CDR3 runs 15 residues. V trimming: 11 bases; J trimming: 4 bases; junction bases outside the gene matches: 14. The chain's CDR3 is CASLGRGGTNQPQHF. The CDR3 coding sequence is TGTGCCTCCCTAGGGAGAGGGGGCACGAATCAGCCCCAGCATTTT.

The V call is TRBV5-1, the J call TRBJ1-2; TRBD1 might be the D (5 bases). Per germline, CDR1 SGHRS and CDR2 YFSETQ. CDR3 length: 14 residues. Trimming took off 4 bases at V and 4 bases at J, with 14 bases between the two ends. Here the CDR3 reads CASSEGTAIYGYTF. For the CDR3, the DNA is TGCGCCAGCAGCGAAGGGACTGCCATCTATGGCTACACCTTC.

This clone showed up just once. V gene TRBV29-1 combines with J gene TRBJ2-3; 10 bases line up with TRBD1. V lost 5 bases to trimming and J lost 9 bases; unmatched junction nucleotides: 11. Germline V gene sequence: CDR1 SQVTM, CDR2 ANQGSEA. CDR3 length equals 14 residues. In nucleotides, the CDR3 is TGCAGCGTTTCTGGACAGGGGGTCATTGAGACGCAGTATTTT. This translates into CSVSGQGVIETQYF.

The chain joins TRBV27 to TRBJ1-1; 7 bases fit TRBD1. Losses at the gene ends were 5 bases for V and 0 bases for J; bases not matched to a gene: 6. From germline, CDR1 is MNHEY and CDR2 SMNVEV (reference sequence). This CDR3 region has 15 residues. CDR3 region: CASSVQGPLNTEAFF. The DNA for the CDR3 is TGTGCCAGCAGTGTACAGGGGCCCCTGAACACTGAAGCTTTCTTT.

A single count supports this clone. V usage is TRBV7-2 and J usage is TRBJ2-7, with 7 nucleotides matching TRBD1. The germline CDR1 and CDR2 sequences are SGHTA and FQGNSA. This CDR3 contains 13 residues. With V trimmed by 4 bases and J by 1 base, 1 base remained unmatched. CDR3 coding DNA: TGTGCCAGCAGCTCGGGACAGTCCTACGAGCAGTACTTC. Translation: CASSSGQSYEQYF. Full variable domain (missing parts from reference TRBV7-2 and TRBJ2-7): GAGVSQSPSNKVTEKGKDVELRCDPISGHTALYWYRQSLGQGLEFLIYFQGNSAPDKSGLPSDRFSAERTGGSVSTLTIQRTQQEDSAVYLCASSSGQSYEQYFGPGTRLTVT.

The chain links TRBV30 to TRBJ1-5; tentative D call: TRBD1 (5 bases). This CDR3 region has 13 residues. The germline V gene encodes CDR1 GTSNPN and CDR2 SVGIG (reference sequence). V lost 2 bases and J lost 6, with 11 bases in between. The CDR3 region is CAWSLGEGQPQHF. The CDR3 bases are TGTGCCTGGAGTTTAGGGGAGGGTCAGCCCCAGCATTTT. The variable domain in full, completed from reference TRBV30 and TRBJ1-5, reads SQTIHQWPATLVQPVGSPLSLECTVEGTSNPNLYWYRQAAGRGLQLLFYSVGIGQISSEVPQNLSASRPQDRQFILSSKKLLLSDSGFYLCAWSLGEGQPQHFGDGTRLSIL.

The table lists this clone with a few counts. This chain joins TRBV4-1 and TRBJ1-5, with unresolved D. Germline loops: CDR1 MGHRA, CDR2 YSYEKL. The ends were cut back, 6 bases at V and 7 bases at J, with 13 bases in the middle. The CDR3 totals 13 residues. CDR3 nucleotide sequence: TGCGCCAGCAGACTATCGTTCGGGCAGCCCCAGCATTTT. Translation: CASRLSFGQPQHF.

Here the CDR3 reads CASSSGHPNTEAFF. The DNA of the CDR3 is TGCGCCAGCAGCTCCGGACACCCGAACACTGAAGCTTTCTTT. The chain carries TRBV5-1 and TRBJ1-1, with D perhaps TRBD1 (5 bases). The CDR3 covers 14 residues. V lost 3 bases to trimming and J lost 1 base, with 10 bases between them. From germline, CDR1 is SGHRS and CDR2 YFSETQ.

This clone came up once. The V and J genes are TRBV15 and TRBJ1-6; D is perhaps TRBD1 (5 bases). V lost 1 base and J lost 6, with 10 bases in between. The germline CDR1 and CDR2 sequences are LNHNV and YYDKDF (reference sequence). There are 15 residues in the CDR3. The CDR3 DNA sequence: TGTGCCACCAGCAGAGCCCAGGACATTAATTCACCCCTCCACTTT. Its translation: CATSRAQDINSPLHF.

The chain combines TRBV11-3 with TRBJ2-7, with a weak D call TRBD2 (5 bases). Germline V gene data show CDR1 as SGHNT and CDR2 as YENEEA. The V gene lost 5 bases and the J gene lost 2 bases, with 10 bases spanning the gap. The CDR3 has 13 amino acids. CDR3 region: CASSPGSPYEQYF. For the CDR3, the DNA is TGTGCCAGCAGCCCGGGATCCCCCTACGAGCAGTACTTC.

V and J are TRBV29-1 and TRBJ2-7; the match to TRBD2 covers 9 bases. CDR3 size: 13 residues. V shed 1 base and J 7 bases; nucleotides not matched to a gene: 5. CDR1 SQVTM and CDR2 ANQGSEA come from the germline V gene. CDR3 in amino acids: CSVEGSGSREQYF. Written as DNA, the CDR3 is TGCAGCGTTGAAGGTAGCGGGAGTAGGGAGCAGTACTTC.

The chain is built from TRBV28 and TRBJ2-5; 11 positions agree with TRBD1. The junction had 6 bases not matched to a gene; V was cut back by 3 bases and J by 9 bases. The length of the CDR3 is 14 residues. Germline V gives CDR1 MDHEN, CDR2 SYDVKM. The CDR3 DNA follows: TGTGCCAGCAGTTTTAGGGACAGGGGGGTGGCCCAGTACTTC. Its translation: CASSFRDRGVAQYF.

CDR3 amino acids: CASSLGGSRYAYEQYF. DNA for the CDR3: TGTGCCAGCAGCTTGGGGGGTAGCCGCTACGCCTACGAGCAGTACTTC. The chain joins TRBV11-2 to TRBJ2-7; tentative D call: TRBD2 (6 bases). Trimming removed 3 bases from V and 2 bases from J, with 17 bases in between. CDR3 length equals 16 residues. CDR1 is SGHAT, CDR2 FQNNGV, per germline.

The chain links TRBV4-1 to TRBJ2-1, with TRBD2 identical over 16 bases. CDR3 size: 17 residues. Germline values: CDR1 MGHRA, CDR2 YSYEKL. V gave up 4 bases and J gave up 6 bases; unmatched junction bases: 6. CDR3: CASSPGTSGRAFNEQFF. Here the CDR3 DNA reads TGCGCCAGCAGCCCTGGGACTAGCGGGAGGGCCTTCAATGAGCAGTTCTTC.

J is TRBJ2-4 and V is TRBV6-5; the D gene is possibly TRBD1 (6 bases). The CDR3 has 13 amino acids. In germline, CDR1 is MNHEY, CDR2 SVGAGI. V lost 2 bases and J lost 8, with 10 bases in between. In DNA form, the CDR3 reads TGTGCCAGCAGTTACGACAGGTCGGACATTCAGTACTTC. This translates into CASSYDRSDIQYF.

The J gene is TRBJ2-2, the V gene TRBV30; TRBD1 is a possible D gene (6 bases). The CDR3 has 14 amino acids. Between the trimmed V and J ends, which lost 5 bases and 7 bases, there was a span of 17 bases. Germline V gene data show CDR1 as GTSNPN and CDR2 as SVGIG (reference sequence). The CDR3 DNA follows: TGTGCCTGGTGTTCGGGGCAGGGGATCGGGGAGCTGTTTTTT. Protein product: CAWCSGQGIGELFF. The full variable domain, rest sourced from reference TRBV30 and TRBJ2-2, is SQTIHQWPATLVQPVGSPLSLECTVEGTSNPNLYWYRQAAGRGLQLLFYSVGIGQISSEVPQNLSASRPQDRQFILSSKKLLLSDSGFYLCAWCSGQGIGELFFGEGSRLTVL.